These 26 T cell receptor beta chains were all obtained from the same sample, sequenced in a study of blood T cells in healthy people across ages. The authors ran a second PCR of 7 to 11 cycles using a sample-barcoded 5' primer and a J-beta primer mix. TCRdb itself ran the 5' RACE reads through MiXCR, one entry per CDR3 protein. The table has under 950,000 distinct CDR3 sequences, approximately 22% seen once; the top ten hold roughly a fifth. The sample comprised blood. The receptors were gathered from a man in his 70s in good health.

The table lists this clonotype with many counts. The chain has TRBV4-1 and TRBJ1-5, with a possible D match to TRBD1 (6 bases). The CDR3 has 15 amino acids. V lost 0 bases and J lost 1, with 7 bases in between. Germline lookup yields CDR1 MGHRA and CDR2 YSYEKL. The CDR3 here is CASSQDRGSNQPQHF. The DNA of the CDR3 is TGCGCCAGCAGCCAAGACAGGGGAAGCAATCAGCCCCAGCATTTT.

This clonotype was seen a few times. The CDR3 is CASSLAPGSNQPQHF. The CDR3 region has the DNA TGCGCCAGCAGCTTGGCCCCGGGAAGCAATCAGCCCCAGCATTTT. This chain links TRBV5-1 with TRBJ1-5; D gene unclear. V shed 0 bases and J shed 1 base, with 8 bases lying between them. CDR3 length: 15 amino acids. CDR1 is SGHRS, CDR2 YFSETQ, per germline.

V usage is TRBV6-5 and J usage is TRBJ2-4; 8 nucleotides match TRBD1. J lost 5 bases, V lost 2 bases, and 5 bases had no gene match. The CDR3 is 15 residues long. Germline V gives CDR1 MNHEY, CDR2 SVGAGI. CDR3 sequence: CASSYHDRGQNIQYF. Written as DNA, the CDR3 is TGTGCCAGCAGTTACCACGACAGGGGCCAAAACATTCAGTACTTC.

Points on this clonotype: Its ends do not fully match the called genes, so a read error is possible. The V gene is TRBV6-1, the J gene TRBJ2-1, with a weak D call TRBD1 (6 bases). The J call may be mistaken, given a closer DNA end match to TRBJ2-7. CDR3 size: 13 residues. Germline V CDR1 and CDR2: MNHNS, SASEGT. The CDR3 coding sequence is TGTGTCAGCGGAGGACAGAGCTCCTACGAGCAGTACTTC. It yields the protein CVSGGQSSYEQYF.

This clonotype was observed at least ten times. The chain has TRBV12-3 or TRBV12-4 and TRBJ2-5; D remains unclear. The DNA end is more similar to TRBJ2-1, so the J call may be wrong. The length of the CDR3 is 14 residues. This CDR3 reads CASNLGPLRNEQFF. CDR3 in DNA: TGTGCCAGCAACTTGGGCCCTCTGCGGAATGAGCAGTTCTTC.

The chain has TRBV2 and TRBJ1-5; D unresolved. Deletions cut 5 bases from V and 5 bases from J, with 10 bases between. CDR3 size: 13 residues. CDR1 is SNHLY, CDR2 FYNNEI, per germline. CDR3 sequence reads: CASSKDGDQPQHF. Written as DNA, the CDR3 is TGTGCCAGCAGTAAGGACGGAGATCAGCCCCAGCATTTT.

The chain has TRBV6-6 and TRBJ1-3; weak D call: TRBD1 (5 bases). CDR1 is MNHNY and CDR2 is SVGAGI in the germline V gene (reference sequence). The ends were cut back, 0 bases at V and 2 bases at J, with 14 bases in the middle. The CDR3 loop spans 17 amino acids. CDR3 sequence reads: CASSYSPTKQAGNTIYF. The CDR3 nucleotides read TGTGCCAGCAGTTACTCTCCCACCAAACAGGCTGGAAACACCATATATTTT.

V is TRBV20-1 and J is TRBJ2-5; TRBD2 matches at 8 bases. Germline CDR1 DFQATT, CDR2 SNEGSKA (reference sequence). The CDR3 is made up of 15 amino acids. The CDR3: CSATFGAGAQETQYF. CDR3 DNA sequence: TGCAGCGCCACCTTTGGAGCGGGGGCCCAAGAGACCCAGTACTTC.

This clonotype was observed a few times. The rearrangement links TRBV29-1 to TRBJ2-1; D gene unclear. Germline CDR1 and CDR2: SQVTM and ANQGSEA. V was pared by 4 bases and J by 2 bases, with 9 bases between. There are 13 residues in the CDR3. The CDR3 region has the DNA TGCAGCGTTGGCCAGGCCACCTACAATGAGCAGTTCTTC. It yields the protein CSVGQATYNEQFF.

The V gene is TRBV20-1, the J gene TRBJ2-5; a weak D match, TRBD2 (6 bases). Germline-derived CDR1 and CDR2 are DFQATT and SNEGSKA (reference sequence). V was cut by 6 bases and J by 0 bases, with 17 bases left in between. The CDR3 totals 15 residues. The CDR3 spells CSAPRTGGNQETQYF. Written as DNA, the CDR3 is TGCAGTGCCCCTCGGACTGGCGGGAACCAAGAGACCCAGTACTTC.

V usage is TRBV7-9 and J usage is TRBJ2-5; D not resolved. V lost 8 bases, J lost 3 bases, and 16 bases lay in between. This CDR3 has 14 amino acids. CDR1 is SEHNR and CDR2 is FQNEAQ in the germline V gene (reference sequence). CDR3 DNA sequence: TGTGCCAGCGGCATAGGGCGGAACGAAGAGACCCAGTACTTC. Translation: CASGIGRNEETQYF.

The genes are TRBV5-1 and TRBJ1-1; tentative D call: TRBD1 (5 bases). The CDR3 is made up of 15 amino acids. The V gene's germline CDR1 is SGHRS and CDR2 YFSETQ. Trimming shortened V by 0 bases and J by 1 base, and 10 bases separated the two germline ends. The CDR3 loop reads CASSLDGARNTEAFF. The CDR3 region has the DNA TGCGCCAGCAGCTTGGACGGGGCCCGGAACACTGAAGCTTTCTTT.

There are a few counts of this clonotype. The J gene is TRBJ1-3, the V gene TRBV7-8, with D tentatively TRBD1 (5 bases). Trimming removed 7 bases from V and 3 bases from J, with 10 bases in between. Germline V gives CDR1 SGHVS, CDR2 FQNEAQ. The CDR3 length is 13 residues. CDR3 region: CASTGTYGNTIYF. CDR3 nucleotide sequence: TGTGCCAGCACCGGGACGTATGGAAACACCATATATTTT.

The rearrangement joins TRBV6-5 to TRBJ2-2; a weak D match, TRBD1 (6 bases). The germline CDR1 and CDR2 sequences are MNHEY and SVGAGI. This CDR3 region has 14 residues. Deletions cut 5 bases from V and 9 bases from J, with 16 bases between. CDR3 residues: CASSSRTDRWELFF. CDR3 nucleotide sequence: TGTGCCAGCAGTAGTCGGACAGACCGATGGGAGCTGTTTTTT.

Remarks on this clonotype: An end of the junction does not agree with germline; a read error may underlie this. This chain connects TRBV4-2 to TRBJ2-3; 10 bases match TRBD2. The CDR3 is 15 amino acids. CDR1 LGHNA and CDR2 YNFKEQ come from the germline V gene. CDR3: CASSLAGTSATGRFF. As DNA, the CDR3 is TGTGCCAGCAGCCTTGCCGGGACTAGCGCCACTGGGAGGTTTTTT.

This clonotype was detected a few times. The chain has TRBV20-1 and TRBJ1-4; D possibly corresponds to TRBD1 (6 bases). Germline CDR1 is DFQATT and CDR2 is SNEGSKA (reference sequence). Trimming removed 1 base from V and 5 bases from J, with 20 bases in between. The CDR3 runs 17 residues. CDR3 protein: CSARGGGRGGLNEKLFF. Here the CDR3 DNA reads TGCAGTGCTAGAGGGGGAGGCAGGGGAGGATTAAATGAAAAACTGTTTTTT.

The rearrangement uses TRBV7-2 and TRBJ2-1; possibly TRBD2 for D (6 bases). The CDR3 sequence is 15 residues long. Germline CDR1 SGHTA, CDR2 FQGNSA. Trimming pared 2 bases from V and 2 bases from J, leaving 10 bases between. The CDR3: CASSLPAGPYNEQFF. Written as DNA, the CDR3 is TGTGCCAGCAGCTTACCAGCGGGTCCCTACAATGAGCAGTTCTTC.

The chain joins TRBV12-3 or TRBV12-4 to TRBJ2-3, with D tentatively TRBD2 (6 bases). This CDR3 spans 17 amino acids. The V and J ends lost 6 bases and 2 bases respectively, with 21 bases between them. In DNA form, the CDR3 reads TGTGCCAGCAGGACACAGAGGGGCGGAGGGTACACAGATACGCAGTATTTT. Protein sequence: CASRTQRGGGYTDTQYF.

V and J are TRBV6-2 or TRBV6-3 and TRBJ2-4; 13 nucleotides agree with TRBD2. The CDR3 runs to 17 residues. Germline assignment: CDR1 MNHEY and CDR2 SVGEGT. Unmatched junction bases numbered 11, after V lost 6 bases and J lost 6 bases. CDR3 DNA sequence: TGTGCCAGCAGACGCCCCGGGACTAGCGGGGAAAGAAACATTCAGTACTTC. Amino acids: CASRRPGTSGERNIQYF.

The chain combines TRBV7-2 with TRBJ2-5; 8 bases agree with TRBD2. CDR3 length: 16 amino acids. Germline CDR1 is SGHTA and CDR2 is FQGNSA. Unmatched junction bases numbered 4, after V lost 0 bases and J lost 1 base. For the CDR3, the DNA is TGTGCCAGCAGCTTAGCGATAGCGGGATCCCAAGAGACCCAGTACTTC. Translated, it gives CASSLAIAGSQETQYF.

V usage is TRBV4-2 and J usage is TRBJ1-6, with 7 nucleotides matching TRBD1. CDR3 length: 15 amino acids. The V gene's germline CDR1 is LGHNA and CDR2 YNFKEQ. V shed 1 base and J 10 bases; nucleotides not matched to a gene: 7. The DNA of the CDR3 is TGTGCCAGCAGCCAAGCCCCGACAGGGTCGTCACCCCTCCACTTT. Its protein is CASSQAPTGSSPLHF.

V usage is TRBV19 and J usage is TRBJ1-1; 7 bases agree with TRBD1. In germline, CDR1 is LNHDA, CDR2 SQIVND (reference sequence). With V trimmed by 5 bases and J by 4 bases, 7 bases remained unmatched. The CDR3 spans 14 residues. This chain's CDR3 is CASSLYTGVTEAFF. CDR3 coding DNA: TGTGCCAGTAGTCTATACACAGGGGTCACTGAAGCTTTCTTT.

This chain joins TRBV24-1 and TRBJ1-2; D remains ambiguous. Between the trimmed V and J ends, which lost 7 bases and 6 bases, there was a span of 8 bases. Germline V gives CDR1 KGHDR, CDR2 SFDVKD. The CDR3 loop spans 11 amino acids. The CDR3 DNA sequence: TGTGCCACCAGCTCCGGCCATGGCTACACCTTC. Its protein is CATSSGHGYTF.

A few counts support this clonotype. This rearrangement joins TRBV7-9 to TRBJ2-7; D not resolved. Germline assignment: CDR1 SEHNR and CDR2 FQNEAQ (reference sequence). V was trimmed by 5 bases and J by 2 bases, leaving 13 bases between them. CDR3 size: 14 residues. The CDR3 sequence: CASSDGRTTYEQYF. The CDR3 bases are TGTGCCAGCAGCGATGGACGGACCACCTACGAGCAGTACTTC.

This clonotype has only a few counts. The V gene is TRBV25-1, the J gene TRBJ1-6, with 8 bases lining up with TRBD1. The CDR3 has 16 amino acids. CDR1 is MGHDK, CDR2 SYGVNS, per germline. Germline trimming cut 0 bases from V and 5 bases from J; bases unmatched to any gene: 3. CDR3 DNA: TGTGCCAGCAGTGAATACAGGGGGCTAAATAATTCACCCCTCCACTTT. It encodes CASSEYRGLNNSPLHF.

Concerning this clonotype itself: One end of the junction does not line up with germline, which may come from a read error. The chain recombines TRBV6-2 or TRBV6-3 with TRBJ2-4, with no clear D. This CDR3 is built from 15 residues. From germline, CDR1 is MNHEY and CDR2 SVGEGT. CDR3 sequence (DNA): TGTGCCAGCAGTTACTCTGCGGTAGCCAAAAACATTCGGTACTTC. Translation: CASSYSAVAKNIRYF.